The 9 T cell receptor beta chains below were found in one sample sequenced in a study of blood T cell repertoires in COVID-19. The table came from immunoSEQ multiplex PCR; TCRdb's copy has only in-frame clones and leaves some out. Of about 480,000 clones listed, around 90% are singletons. Sequenced material: peripheral blood. These receptors originate from a woman aged 50 to 60 with COVID-19, enrolled during active disease.

The J gene is TRBJ2-3, the V gene TRBV5-1; 10 positions agree with TRBD2. Germline V gives CDR1 SGHRS, CDR2 YFSETQ. V lost 7 bases and J lost 1; bases outside the gene matches: 3. The CDR3 is made up of 14 amino acids. The CDR3 is CASYLAGGTDTQYF. CDR3 nucleotide sequence: TGCGCCAGCTACCTAGCGGGAGGCACAGATACGCAGTATTTT.

In DNA, the CDR3 is TGTGCCAGCAGTTCGCTCTCAACAGGGGTAGGTAATGAGCAGTTCTTC. Amino acid sequence: CASSSLSTGVGNEQFF. This sequence joins TRBV6-6 and TRBJ2-1, with 7 nucleotides matching TRBD1. This CDR3 is 16 amino acids long. Germline assignment: CDR1 MNHNY and CDR2 SVGAGI (reference sequence). Losses at the gene ends were 4 bases for V and 7 bases for J; bases not matched to a gene: 13.

The rearrangement joins TRBV6-1 to TRBJ1-1; D unresolved. The CDR3 covers 14 residues. Germline CDR1 is MNHNS and CDR2 is SASEGT. Deletions cut 1 base from V and 0 bases from J, with 6 bases between. This CDR3 is CASSEVQMNTEAFF. The CDR3, as DNA: TGTGCCAGCAGTGAAGTACAGATGAACACTGAAGCTTTCTTT.

The chain joins TRBV18 to TRBJ1-1; 8 bases map to TRBD1. The V gene end was trimmed by 5 bases and the J gene end by 3 bases; junction bases not matched to a gene: 5. Germline V gene lookup returns CDR1 KGHSH and CDR2 LQKENI. This CDR3 region has 14 residues. CDR3 protein: CASSSQGGYTEAFF. CDR3 sequence (DNA): TGTGCCAGCTCATCACAGGGGGGGTACACTGAAGCTTTCTTT.

This chain connects TRBV5-5 to TRBJ2-2; TRBD1 matches at 7 bases. With 4 bases clipped from V and 6 bases from J, the junction kept 9 bases outside the gene matches. Germline-derived CDR1 and CDR2 are SGHKS and YYEKEE (reference sequence). The CDR3 is made up of 15 amino acids. CDR3: CASSLDRVSSGELFF. The CDR3 DNA follows: TGTGCCAGCAGCCTTGACAGGGTTTCGTCCGGGGAGCTGTTTTTT.

The chain employs TRBV18 and TRBJ1-2; 7 positions agree with TRBD1. The junction had 3 bases not matched to a gene; V was cut back by 6 bases and J by 2 bases. The CDR3 extends over 13 amino acids. Per germline, CDR1 KGHSH and CDR2 LQKENI. The CDR3 is CASSSGQNYGYTF. For the CDR3, the DNA is TGTGCCAGCTCCTCGGGACAGAACTATGGCTACACCTTC.

Here the CDR3 reads CASSKGAANYGYTF. CDR3 in DNA: TGTGCCAGTAGTAAAGGGGCGGCTAACTATGGCTACACCTTC. The chain recombines TRBV19 with TRBJ1-2, with a possible D match to TRBD1 (5 bases). Trimming stripped 4 bases from V and 0 bases from J, with 9 bases between. CDR1 is LNHDA, CDR2 SQIVND, per germline (reference sequence). The length of the CDR3 is 14 residues.

This clone was recorded only once. The V gene is TRBV19, the J gene TRBJ2-3; 11 bases fit TRBD2. V lost 6 bases to trimming and J lost 3 bases; unmatched junction nucleotides: 5. In germline, CDR1 is LNHDA, CDR2 SQIVND (reference sequence). The CDR3 runs to 15 residues. CDR3 DNA: TGTGCCAGTAGGGGGGGACTAGCGGAAACAGATACGCAGTATTTT. This sequence encodes CASRGGLAETDTQYF.

This clone was seen just once. The chain joins TRBV5-4 to TRBJ2-4, with 7 bases matching TRBD1. The CDR3 has 15 residues. CDR1 and CDR2 from the germline V gene are SGHNT and YYREEE (reference sequence). V lost 4 bases and J lost 3; bases outside the gene matches: 7. CDR3 loop: CASSQNQGVKNIQYF. The CDR3 coding sequence is TGTGCCAGCAGCCAGAACCAGGGGGTCAAAAACATTCAGTACTTC.